Listed below are T cell receptor beta chains from one sample, sequenced in a study of blood T cell repertoires in COVID-19. Using immunoSEQ multiplex PCR, the repertoire was profiled, and TCRdb retains in-frame clones only, with some absent. The data contain under 200,000 clones, about 86% of them seen just once; the ten biggest clones take up 3.7%. Sequencing input: peripheral blood. These receptors came from a man aged 18 to 29 with active or convalescent COVID-19. Each CDR3 is given with its conserved first and last residue. The D gene is left open where the match is weak. A row's size may be missing; if present it is once, few, many or a size class.

DNA: TGTGCCGCAAGACAGGGGGCTTATGGCTACACCTTC; CDR3: CAARQGAYGYTF; D: TRBD1; J: TRBJ1-2; size: NA; V: TRBV28
DNA: TGTGCCAGCAGCTCTCTCGGACAGGGGAGGAACACTGAAGCTTTCTTT; CDR3: CASSSLGQGRNTEAFF; D: TRBD1; J: TRBJ1-1; size: NA; V: TRBV7-9
DNA: TGTGCCAGCAGCTTTTATGGGCGGAACACTGAAGCTTTCTTT; CDR3: CASSFYGRNTEAFF; D: NA; J: TRBJ1-1; size: NA; V: TRBV7-9
DNA: TGTGCCAGCTCCCCGTGGCCCAGTGAGCAGTTCTTC; CDR3: CASSPWPSEQFF; D: NA; J: TRBJ2-1; size: once; V: TRBV7-9
DNA: TGTGCCAGCAGCCTCCTCGACGGGTACACCGGGGAGCTGTTTTTT; CDR3: CASSLLDGYTGELFF; D: NA; J: TRBJ2-2; size: few; V: TRBV3-1/TRBV3-2
DNA: TGTGCCAGCAGCCCCGACAGGGGGAATCAGCCCCAGCATTTT; CDR3: CASSPDRGNQPQHF; D: TRBD1; J: TRBJ1-5; size: NA; V: TRBV3-1/TRBV3-2
DNA: TGTGCCAGCAGCGTAGGAGGGGGCTCTGGAAACACCATATATTTT; CDR3: CASSVGGGSGNTIYF; D: NA; J: TRBJ1-3; size: NA; V: TRBV9
DNA: TGTGCCTGGAGTGTACAAGGGGGGGAGTTGAACACTGAAGCTTTCTTT; CDR3: CAWSVQGGELNTEAFF; D: NA; J: TRBJ1-1; size: few; V: TRBV30
DNA: TGTGCCAGCAATGCTGACGGTAGCGACACTGAAGCTTTCTTT; CDR3: CASNADGSDTEAFF; D: NA; J: TRBJ1-1; size: NA; V: TRBV2
DNA: TGTGCCAGCAGCGGAGGCTATGATGAGCAGTTCTTC; CDR3: CASSGGYDEQFF; D: NA; J: TRBJ2-1; size: NA; V: TRBV7-6
DNA: TGTGCCAGCAGCCCTGAGATCTCGGGAACCGTGACATATACGCAGTATTTT; CDR3: CASSPEISGTVTYTQYF; D: NA; J: TRBJ2-3; size: NA; V: TRBV5-5
DNA: TGTGCCAGCAGAAAGGGACAGCAGAACACTGAAGCTTTCTTT; CDR3: CASRKGQQNTEAFF; D: TRBD1; J: TRBJ1-1; size: NA; V: TRBV2
DNA: TGTGCCAGCAGCGTAGTCGGAGGTTCCAATGAGCAGTTCTTC; CDR3: CASSVVGGSNEQFF; D: NA; J: TRBJ2-1; size: NA; V: TRBV9
DNA: TGTGCCAGCAGCTTAGGGTGGGGCCTCGGCTACACCTTC; CDR3: CASSLGWGLGYTF; D: NA; J: TRBJ1-2; size: once; V: TRBV13
DNA: TGTGCCAGCAGCACCGGGACAGAGATAAACATTCAGTACTTC; CDR3: CASSTGTEINIQYF; D: TRBD1; J: TRBJ2-4; size: NA; V: TRBV5-4
DNA: TGTGCCAGCAGCTTCACACAGGCCGGGGAGCTGTTTTTT; CDR3: CASSFTQAGELFF; D: NA; J: TRBJ2-2; size: NA; V: TRBV11-3
DNA: TGTGCCAGTAGTATTTGGGGGCGTGATAATGAAAAACTGTTTTTT; CDR3: CASSIWGRDNEKLFF; D: NA; J: TRBJ1-4; size: NA; V: TRBV19
DNA: TGTGCCAGCAGCTTTACCCAGGGGGAAGGAAACACCATATATTTT; CDR3: CASSFTQGEGNTIYF; D: TRBD1; J: TRBJ1-3; size: NA; V: TRBV7-2
DNA: TGTGCCAGCAGCCAAGAGGCGGGAGGTGTCGACGAGCAGTACTTC; CDR3: CASSQEAGGVDEQYF; D: TRBD2; J: TRBJ2-7; size: NA; V: TRBV4-2
DNA: TGTGCCAGCAGTGAAATCAGACAGAGTAACTATGGCTACACCTTC; CDR3: CASSEIRQSNYGYTF; D: NA; J: TRBJ1-2; size: NA; V: TRBV2
DNA: TGTGCCAGCAGCGGGGACACGTACATCTCTGGGGCCAACGTCCTGACTTTC; CDR3: CASSGDTYISGANVLTF; D: NA; J: TRBJ2-6; size: NA; V: TRBV7-9
DNA: TGTGCCAGCAGTGAGGGCAGGGGCAATCAGCCCCAGCATTTT; CDR3: CASSEGRGNQPQHF; D: NA; J: TRBJ1-5; size: NA; V: TRBV2
DNA: TGTGCCAGCAGCCCCGGACAGAGAGATCAGCCCCAGCATTTT; CDR3: CASSPGQRDQPQHF; D: NA; J: TRBJ1-5; size: NA; V: TRBV2
DNA: TGCGCCAGCAGCGCCTCAGGCTACAGTGCCTCCTACGAGCAGTACTTC; CDR3: CASSASGYSASYEQYF; D: NA; J: TRBJ2-7; size: NA; V: TRBV4-1
DNA: TGCGCCAGCAGCCACGGAGAGTTCAGTATCACAGAGACCCAGTACTTC; CDR3: CASSHGEFSITETQYF; D: NA; J: TRBJ2-5; size: NA; V: TRBV4-1
DNA: TGTGCCAGCAGTTTAATCCTACCGAACACTGAAGCTTTCTTT; CDR3: CASSLILPNTEAFF; D: NA; J: TRBJ1-1; size: NA; V: TRBV28
DNA: TGCGCCAGCAGCTTGGAAGACAGTAAAGAGACCCAGTACTTC; CDR3: CASSLEDSKETQYF; D: NA; J: TRBJ2-5; size: NA; V: TRBV5-1
DNA: TGTGCCAGCAGTCGTTGGACAGGCACTAATGAAAAACTGTTTTTT; CDR3: CASSRWTGTNEKLFF; D: TRBD1; J: TRBJ1-4; size: NA; V: TRBV5-8
DNA: TGTGCCAGCAGCCAGGACTCCCACTACGAGCAGTACTTC; CDR3: CASSQDSHYEQYF; D: NA; J: TRBJ2-7; size: few; V: TRBV7-9
DNA: TGTGCCAGCAGCCCTACCTCCCCCTTTACGGGACAGGGAAGAGGGGACTATGGCTACACCTTC; CDR3: CASSPTSPFTGQGRGDYGYTF; D: TRBD1; J: TRBJ1-2; size: NA; V: TRBV13
DNA: TGCGCCAGCAGCCTGGACGGGACAGGGTACGGTACGCAGTATTTT; CDR3: CASSLDGTGYGTQYF; D: TRBD1; J: TRBJ2-3; size: NA; V: TRBV4-3
DNA: TGTGCCAGCAGGAACAGGGCAGGGGAAGCTTTCTTT; CDR3: CASRNRAGEAFF; D: NA; J: TRBJ1-1; size: NA; V: TRBV12-3/TRBV12-4
DNA: TGTGCTAGTGCCCGAGCAAATACGCAGTATTTT; CDR3: CASARANTQYF; D: NA; J: TRBJ2-3; size: once; V: TRBV12-5
DNA: TGTGCCAGCAGTTGGAGGGACGATAATGAAAAACTGTTTTTT; CDR3: CASSWRDDNEKLFF; D: NA; J: TRBJ1-4; size: few; V: TRBV27
DNA: TGTGCCAGCAGGACCGGGACAAGTAAGGATTCACCCCTCCACTTT; CDR3: CASRTGTSKDSPLHF; D: NA; J: TRBJ1-6; size: NA; V: TRBV28
DNA: TGTGCCAGCAGCTTAGTTGCGGGAGGTACAGGTGGGGCCAACGTCCTGACTTTC; CDR3: CASSLVAGGTGGANVLTF; D: TRBD2; J: TRBJ2-6; size: NA; V: TRBV7-9
DNA: TGTGCCTCCGGGGGAGCACGCTATGGCTACACCTTC; CDR3: CASGGARYGYTF; D: NA; J: TRBJ1-2; size: few; V: TRBV28
DNA: TGCGCCAGCAGCTTGCACGGTCACCAAGAGACCCAGTACTTC; CDR3: CASSLHGHQETQYF; D: NA; J: TRBJ2-5; size: NA; V: TRBV5-1
DNA: TGTGCCAGCAGGGGTTTGACAGGGACTGATACGCAGTATTTT; CDR3: CASRGLTGTDTQYF; D: NA; J: TRBJ2-3; size: NA; V: TRBV3-1/TRBV3-2
DNA: TGTGCCACCAGTGACTTTAGCGGGGCAGGCAATGAGCAGTTCTTC; CDR3: CATSDFSGAGNEQFF; D: TRBD2; J: TRBJ2-1; size: NA; V: TRBV24-1
DNA: TGTGCCAGCAGGCACAGGGGGGACACAGATACGCAGTATTTT; CDR3: CASRHRGDTDTQYF; D: TRBD1; J: TRBJ2-3; size: NA; V: TRBV6-5
DNA: TGTGGGACTAGCGTCGACAATGAGCAGTTCTTC; CDR3: CGTSVDNEQFF; D: TRBD2; J: TRBJ2-1; size: once; V: TRBV30
DNA: TGTGCCAGCAGTTACTCGCTCGGGGTAGGCTACACCTTC; CDR3: CASSYSLGVGYTF; D: NA; J: TRBJ1-2; size: NA; V: TRBV6-6
DNA: TGTGCCAGCAGCTTGACTATAACAGGTGGAGAAAAACTGTTTTTT; CDR3: CASSLTITGGEKLFF; D: NA; J: TRBJ1-4; size: few; V: TRBV5-6
DNA: TGTGCCAGCAGTTATCAGGGGGCTAACTATGGCTACACCTTC; CDR3: CASSYQGANYGYTF; D: TRBD1; J: TRBJ1-2; size: NA; V: TRBV6-5
DNA: TGTGCCAGCAGTTTATCCCGACAGTTTTATGGCTACACCTTC; CDR3: CASSLSRQFYGYTF; D: NA; J: TRBJ1-2; size: few; V: TRBV28
DNA: TGTGCCAGTAGTATTAATTTCTTCCCCGACAATAATTCACCCCTCCACTTT; CDR3: CASSINFFPDNNSPLHF; D: NA; J: TRBJ1-6; size: NA; V: TRBV19
DNA: TGTGCCAGCTCACCATTTCGGGAGAACACTGAAGCTTTCTTT; CDR3: CASSPFRENTEAFF; D: NA; J: TRBJ1-1; size: NA; V: TRBV18
DNA: TGTGCCAGTAGTATGGGAACAGGAACGGCCTACGAGCAGTACTTC; CDR3: CASSMGTGTAYEQYF; D: NA; J: TRBJ2-7; size: NA; V: TRBV19
DNA: TGTGCCAGCAGCTTGACTAGCGGCACAGATACGCAGTATTTT; CDR3: CASSLTSGTDTQYF; D: TRBD2; J: TRBJ2-3; size: NA; V: TRBV5-4
DNA: TGTGCCAGCAGTCGCAGTAGCCCCAGAGAGACCCAGTACTTC; CDR3: CASSRSSPRETQYF; D: NA; J: TRBJ2-5; size: NA; V: TRBV28
DNA: TGTGCCAGTAGTATGGGACAGGGCGCCCAGGGCACTGAAGCTTTCTTT; CDR3: CASSMGQGAQGTEAFF; D: TRBD1; J: TRBJ1-1; size: once; V: TRBV19
DNA: TGTGCCAGCAGACCAGGGGGCAGCGCCTATGGCTACACCTTC; CDR3: CASRPGGSAYGYTF; D: TRBD1; J: TRBJ1-2; size: NA; V: TRBV27